This T cell receptor beta chain was recovered during a study of CD4+ T cells in melanoma. This clone turned up a few times. Its specificity is not known. TCRdb's table, derived via immunoSEQ multiplex PCR, lists solely in-frame clones and lacks some. The repertoire holds about 11,000 clones, roughly two thirds seen once, with 13% to 15% in the top ten. Germline loops: CDR1 SEHNR, CDR2 FQNEAQ (reference sequence). This CDR3 has 16 amino acids. Trimming at V came to 5 bases and at J to 7 bases, leaving 11 bases not matched to a gene. Regarding the study as a whole: CD8+ T cell, macrophage and B cell function reportedly correlated with neoantigen-specific CD4+ T cells. Neoantigen-specific CD4+ T cells in melanoma reportedly had diverse differentiation states.

Sequenced: cells from a culture (not recorded whether cultured in vitro). This receptor was identified in a human donor with melanoma. The J gene is TRBJ1-2, the V gene TRBV7-9; 12 bases agree with TRBD1. The CDR3 protein is CASSPPGQGAGGGYTF. As DNA, the CDR3 is TGTGCCAGCAGCCCGCCGGGACAGGGGGCTGGGGGTGGCTACACCTTC.